This T cell receptor beta chain was obtained from a study of T-cell memory formation after mild COVID-19. Study-level background: The two donors had largely donor-specific TCR clusters. Study-level findings and limits: Memory cells collected pre-infection included some clones that later responded, suggesting cross-reactive memory joined.

V was cut by 4 bases and J by 1 base, with 13 bases left in between. The CDR3 covers 16 residues. This clonotype has more than one count but fewer than ten. Antigen: not known. The TCR alpha and TCR beta cDNA libraries, bearing sample barcodes and UMIs, were generated by 5'RACE using constant-segment primers. TCRdb reanalysed the 5' RACE reads using MiXCR and keeps one entry per CDR3 protein. The data contain fewer than 95,000 distinct CDR3 sequences, roughly 15% of them singletons. This sequence originates from a young man who had mild COVID-19 (a few samples of this study predate the infection). Cell type and time point are not known. V is TRBV12-3 or TRBV12-4 and J is TRBJ2-2; no reliable D call. The sample comprised PBMCs or a T cell subset sorted from them (not recorded which). As DNA, the CDR3 is TGTGCCAGCAGTTCGCGCCGGACGCTGAACACCGGGGAGCTGTTTTTT. This encodes CASSSRRTLNTGELFF.